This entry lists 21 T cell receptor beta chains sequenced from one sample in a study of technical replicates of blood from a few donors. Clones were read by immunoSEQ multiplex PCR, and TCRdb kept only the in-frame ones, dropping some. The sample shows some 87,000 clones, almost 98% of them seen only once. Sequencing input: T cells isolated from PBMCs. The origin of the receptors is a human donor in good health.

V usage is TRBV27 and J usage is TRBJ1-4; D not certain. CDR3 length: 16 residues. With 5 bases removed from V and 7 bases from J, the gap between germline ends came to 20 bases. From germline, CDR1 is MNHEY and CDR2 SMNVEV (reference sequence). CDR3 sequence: CASSPLYGPGSEKLFF. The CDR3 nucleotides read TGTGCCAGCAGTCCTCTTTACGGCCCGGGTAGTGAAAAACTGTTTTTT.

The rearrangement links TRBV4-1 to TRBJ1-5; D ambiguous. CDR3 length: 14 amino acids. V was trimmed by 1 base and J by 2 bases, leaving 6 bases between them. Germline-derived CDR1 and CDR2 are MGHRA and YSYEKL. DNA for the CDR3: TGCGCCAGCAGCCAAGGGCGGGGCAATCAGCCCCAGCATTTT. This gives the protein CASSQGRGNQPQHF.

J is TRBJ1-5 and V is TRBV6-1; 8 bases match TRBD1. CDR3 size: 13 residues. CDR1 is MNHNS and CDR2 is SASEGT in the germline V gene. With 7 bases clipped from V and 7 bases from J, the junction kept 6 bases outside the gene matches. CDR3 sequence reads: CASKPGGWQPQHF. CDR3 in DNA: TGTGCCAGCAAACCAGGGGGCTGGCAGCCCCAGCATTTT.

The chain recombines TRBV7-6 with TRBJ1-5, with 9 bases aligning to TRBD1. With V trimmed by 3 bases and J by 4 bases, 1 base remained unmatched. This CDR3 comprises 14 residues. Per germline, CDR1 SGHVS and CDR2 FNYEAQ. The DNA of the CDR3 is TGTGCCAGCAGCTTCGGGACAGGGAATCAGCCCCAGCATTTT. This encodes CASSFGTGNQPQHF.

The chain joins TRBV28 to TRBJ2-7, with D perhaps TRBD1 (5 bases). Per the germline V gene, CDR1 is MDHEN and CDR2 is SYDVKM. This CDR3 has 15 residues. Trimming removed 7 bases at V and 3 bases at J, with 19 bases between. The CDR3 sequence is CASNDRGKLGYEQYF. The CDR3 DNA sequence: TGTGCCAGCAACGACAGAGGAAAACTGGGCTACGAGCAGTACTTC.

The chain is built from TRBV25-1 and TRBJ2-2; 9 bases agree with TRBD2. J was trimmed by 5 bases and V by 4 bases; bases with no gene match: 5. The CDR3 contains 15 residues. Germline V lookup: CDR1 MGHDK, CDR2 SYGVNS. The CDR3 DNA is TGTGCCAGCAGTGGTCTAGCGGGATCGACCGGGGAGCTGTTTTTT. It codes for CASSGLAGSTGELFF. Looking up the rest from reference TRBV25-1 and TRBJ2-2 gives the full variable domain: EADIYQTPRYLVIGTGKKITLECSQTMGHDKMYWYQQDPGMELHLIHYSYGVNSTEKGDLSSESTVSRIRTEHFPLTLESARPSHTSQYLCASSGLAGSTGELFFGEGSRLTVL.

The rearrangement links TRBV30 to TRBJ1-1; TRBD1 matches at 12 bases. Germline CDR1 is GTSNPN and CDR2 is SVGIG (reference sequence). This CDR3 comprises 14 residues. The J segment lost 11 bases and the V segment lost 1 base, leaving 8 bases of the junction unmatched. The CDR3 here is CAWSAGQGAMGAFF. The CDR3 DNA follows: TGTGCCTGGAGTGCGGGACAGGGGGCTATGGGCGCTTTCTTT.

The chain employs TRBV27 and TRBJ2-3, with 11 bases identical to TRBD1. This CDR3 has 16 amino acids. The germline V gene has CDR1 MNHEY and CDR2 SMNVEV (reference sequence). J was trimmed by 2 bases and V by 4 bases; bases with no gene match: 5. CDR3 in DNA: TGTGCCAGCAGTTCGCGGACAGGGGGCTCCACAGATACGCAGTATTTT. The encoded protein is CASSSRTGGSTDTQYF.

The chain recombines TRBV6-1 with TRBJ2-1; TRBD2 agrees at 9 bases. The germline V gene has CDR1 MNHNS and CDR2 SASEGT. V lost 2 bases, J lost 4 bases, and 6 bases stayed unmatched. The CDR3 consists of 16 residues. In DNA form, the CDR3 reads TGTGCCAGCAGTGAAAATAGCGGGGGTGGATACAATGAGCAGTTCTTC. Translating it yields CASSENSGGGYNEQFF.

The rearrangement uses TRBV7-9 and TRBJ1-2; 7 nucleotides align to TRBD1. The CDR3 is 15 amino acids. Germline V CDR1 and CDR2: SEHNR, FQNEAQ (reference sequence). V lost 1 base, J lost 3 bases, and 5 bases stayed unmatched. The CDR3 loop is CASSLGGGVHYGYTF. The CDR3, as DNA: TGTGCCAGCAGCTTAGGAGGGGGCGTGCACTATGGCTACACCTTC.

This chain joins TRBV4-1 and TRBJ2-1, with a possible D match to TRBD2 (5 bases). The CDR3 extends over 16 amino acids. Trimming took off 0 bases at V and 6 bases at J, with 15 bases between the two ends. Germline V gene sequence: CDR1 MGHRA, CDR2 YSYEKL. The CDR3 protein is CASSQERVVGINEQFF. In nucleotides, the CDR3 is TGCGCCAGCAGCCAAGAGAGGGTAGTGGGAATCAATGAGCAGTTCTTC.

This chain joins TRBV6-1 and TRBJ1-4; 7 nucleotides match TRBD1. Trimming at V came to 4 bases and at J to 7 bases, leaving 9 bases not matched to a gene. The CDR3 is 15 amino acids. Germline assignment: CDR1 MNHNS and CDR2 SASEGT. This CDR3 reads CASSGGQHGAEKLFF. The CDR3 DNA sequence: TGTGCCAGCAGTGGGGGACAGCACGGGGCTGAAAAACTGTTTTTT.

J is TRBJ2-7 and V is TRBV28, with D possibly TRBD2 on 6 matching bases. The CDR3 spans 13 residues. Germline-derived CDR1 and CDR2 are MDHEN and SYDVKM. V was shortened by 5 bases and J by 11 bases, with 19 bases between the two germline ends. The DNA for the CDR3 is TGTGCCAGCAGTCCATGGAGGGAAAATCACGAGTACTTC. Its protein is CASSPWRENHEYF.

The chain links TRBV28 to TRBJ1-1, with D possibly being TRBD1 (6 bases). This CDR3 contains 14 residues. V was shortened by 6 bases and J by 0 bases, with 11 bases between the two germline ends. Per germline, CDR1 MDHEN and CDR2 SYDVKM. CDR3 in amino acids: CASRSGQMNTEAFF. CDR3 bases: TGTGCCAGCAGGTCCGGACAGATGAACACTGAAGCTTTCTTT.

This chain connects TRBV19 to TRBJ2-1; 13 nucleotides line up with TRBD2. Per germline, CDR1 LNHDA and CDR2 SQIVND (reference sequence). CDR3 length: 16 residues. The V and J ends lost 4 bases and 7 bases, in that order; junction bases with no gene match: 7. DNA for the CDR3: TGTGCCAGTAGTAGATCCGGGACTAGCGGGATGAATGAGCAGTTCTTC. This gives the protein CASSRSGTSGMNEQFF.

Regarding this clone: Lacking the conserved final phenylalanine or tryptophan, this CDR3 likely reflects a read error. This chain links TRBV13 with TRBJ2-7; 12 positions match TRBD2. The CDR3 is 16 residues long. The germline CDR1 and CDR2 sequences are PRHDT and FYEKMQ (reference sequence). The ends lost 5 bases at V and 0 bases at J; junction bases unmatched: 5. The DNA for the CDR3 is TGTGCCAGCAGCGAGGGACTAGCGGGTAACTCCTACGAGCAGTACCTC. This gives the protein CASSEGLAGNSYEQYL.

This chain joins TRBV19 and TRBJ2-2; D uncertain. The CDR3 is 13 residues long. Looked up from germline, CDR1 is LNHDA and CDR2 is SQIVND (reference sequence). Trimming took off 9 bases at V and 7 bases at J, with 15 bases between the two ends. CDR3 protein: CASPGRNGGELFF. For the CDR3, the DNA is TGTGCCAGCCCCGGCAGGAACGGCGGGGAGCTGTTTTTT.

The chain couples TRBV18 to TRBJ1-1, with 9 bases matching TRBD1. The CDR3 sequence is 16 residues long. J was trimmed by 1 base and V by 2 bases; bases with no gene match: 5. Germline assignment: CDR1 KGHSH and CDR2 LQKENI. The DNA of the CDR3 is TGTGCCAGCTCACCATGGACAGGGGCCCGGAACACTGAAGCTTTCTTT. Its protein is CASSPWTGARNTEAFF.

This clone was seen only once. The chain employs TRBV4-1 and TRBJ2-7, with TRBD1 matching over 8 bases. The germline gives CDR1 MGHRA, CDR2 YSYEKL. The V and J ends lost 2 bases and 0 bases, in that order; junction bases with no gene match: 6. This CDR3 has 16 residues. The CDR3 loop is CASSQSRGQGSYEQYF. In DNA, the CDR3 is TGCGCCAGCAGCCAAAGCCGTGGACAGGGCTCCTACGAGCAGTACTTC.

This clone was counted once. As DNA, the CDR3 is TGTGCCAGCAGTCTGATTGTTGACAGCTATGGCTACACCTTC. It specifies CASSLIVDSYGYTF. This rearrangement joins TRBV6-1 to TRBJ1-2; a possible D gene is TRBD1 (5 bases). V was cut by 5 bases and J by 4 bases, with 14 bases left in between. This CDR3 is built from 14 residues. Per germline, CDR1 MNHNS and CDR2 SASEGT.

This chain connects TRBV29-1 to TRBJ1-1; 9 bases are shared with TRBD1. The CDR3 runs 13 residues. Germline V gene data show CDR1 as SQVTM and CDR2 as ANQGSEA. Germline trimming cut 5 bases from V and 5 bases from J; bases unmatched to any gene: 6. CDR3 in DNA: TGCAGCGTTTTTGAGACAGGGGGAACTGAAGCTTTCTTT. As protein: CSVFETGGTEAFF.